A single sample gave rise to the 19 T cell receptor beta chains below, sequenced in a study of OX40 agonist ivuxolimab in advanced cancers. Method: immunoSEQ multiplex PCR; TCRdb's copy keeps in-frame clones and lacks some. Of 100,000 or so clones in the sample, around 87% are singletons; the top ten hold approximately 0.29%. The sample was CD4+ or CD8+ T cells sorted from blood, taken in a trial of the OX40 agonist ivuxolimab. The source of these receptors is an adult with an advanced solid tumor such as melanoma, head and neck, liver or kidney cancer.

The chain combines TRBV5-4 with TRBJ2-6, with D possibly matching TRBD2 (6 bases). The germline CDR1 and CDR2 sequences are SGHNT and YYREEE (reference sequence). This CDR3 is 15 amino acids long. V lost 2 bases, J lost 4 bases, and 10 bases lay in between. CDR3 sequence (DNA): TGTGCCAGCAGCTTTGGAGGGGCAGGGGCCAACGTCCTGACTTTC. Translating it yields CASSFGGAGANVLTF.

J is TRBJ2-3 and V is TRBV6-1; 8 positions agree with TRBD1. There are 15 residues in the CDR3. V gave up 5 bases and J gave up 2 bases; unmatched junction bases: 6. CDR1 MNHNS and CDR2 SASEGT come from the germline V gene. CDR3 amino acids: CASSPGTGLTDTQYF. The CDR3 DNA follows: TGTGCCAGCAGTCCCGGGACAGGTCTCACAGATACGCAGTATTTT.

The rearrangement uses TRBV11-2 and TRBJ2-5; D gene ambiguous. The CDR3 has 14 amino acids. The germline gives CDR1 SGHAT, CDR2 FQNNGV. The ends were cut back, 3 bases at V and 1 base at J, with 9 bases in the middle. CDR3 protein: CASSLTGSQETQYF. The CDR3 nucleotides read TGTGCCAGCAGCTTGACGGGCAGCCAAGAGACCCAGTACTTC. The full variable domain, rest sourced from reference TRBV11-2 and TRBJ2-5, is EAGVAQSPRYKIIEKRQSVAFWCNPISGHATLYWYQQILGQGPKLLIQFQNNGVVDDSQLPKDRFSAERLKGVDSTLKIQPAKLEDSAVYLCASSLTGSQETQYFGPGTRLLVL.

V and J are TRBV5-6 and TRBJ2-1; unclear D gene. V was cut by 5 bases and J by 0 bases, with 12 bases left in between. CDR3 length: 15 residues. Germline V gene lookup returns CDR1 SGHDT and CDR2 YYEEEE. CDR3 amino acids: CASRHDLSSYNEQFF. In nucleotides, the CDR3 is TGTGCCAGCAGGCACGATTTGAGCTCCTACAATGAGCAGTTCTTC.

The V and J genes are TRBV7-8 and TRBJ2-3; 9 bases agree with TRBD2. J was trimmed by 3 bases and V by 6 bases; bases with no gene match: 7. The germline V gene has CDR1 SGHVS and CDR2 FQNEAQ. This CDR3 has 15 residues. CDR3 sequence reads: CASRRGGGGTDTQYF. The CDR3 nucleotides read TGTGCCAGCAGACGCGGGGGGGGAGGGACAGATACGCAGTATTTT.

This clone showed up just once. The chain links TRBV7-3 to TRBJ1-1; maybe TRBD1 (5 bases). Germline values: CDR1 SGHTA, CDR2 FQGTGA. V shed 1 base and J shed 5 bases, with 8 bases lying between them. The CDR3 runs 13 residues. Written as DNA, the CDR3 is TGTGCCAGCAGCTTAAGGGGGAGGACTGAAGCTTTCTTT. This translates into CASSLRGRTEAFF.

The rearrangement links TRBV10-3 to TRBJ1-5; D gene uncertain. The V end was cut by 2 bases, the J end by 7 bases, with 9 bases between. Germline-derived CDR1 and CDR2 are ENHRY and SYGVKD. CDR3 length equals 13 residues. In nucleotides, the CDR3 is TGTGCCATCAGTGAGGAGGGCCGACAGCCCCAGCATTTT. It codes for CAISEEGRQPQHF.

The V call is TRBV4-2, the J call TRBJ2-3; 8 bases line up with TRBD2. CDR3 length equals 14 residues. Per the germline V gene, CDR1 is LGHNA and CDR2 is YNFKEQ. Trimming took 6 bases from V and 0 from J; bases not matched to a gene: 2. CDR3 loop: CASRRGGSTDTQYF. CDR3 bases: TGTGCCAGCAGACGGGGGGGGAGCACAGATACGCAGTATTTT.

With respect to this clone: The junction and the germline gene differ at one end; a read error may be behind it. This chain connects TRBV7-7 to TRBJ2-1; possibly TRBD2 for D (5 bases). This CDR3 region has 15 residues. Per the germline V gene, CDR1 is SSHAT and CDR2 is FNYEAQ (reference sequence). Here the CDR3 DNA reads TGTGCTAGCAGCCAACTAGGGAGCTCCTACAATGAGCAGTTCTTC. It encodes CASSQLGSSYNEQFF.

V gene TRBV5-6 combines with J gene TRBJ1-3; TRBD1 agrees at 9 bases. The CDR3 is made up of 16 amino acids. Germline CDR1 and CDR2: SGHDT and YYEEEE. Germline trimming cut 3 bases from V and 1 base from J; bases unmatched to any gene: 5. CDR3 loop: CASSYGQGTSGNTIYF. Here the CDR3 DNA reads TGTGCCAGCAGCTATGGACAGGGGACTTCTGGAAACACCATATATTTT.

The rearrangement uses TRBV6-6 and TRBJ1-1, with TRBD1 matching 8 bases. Germline V gene data show CDR1 as MNHNY and CDR2 as SVGAGI (reference sequence). This CDR3 has 16 amino acids. The trim removed 4 bases at V and 4 bases at J, leaving 11 bases unmatched. This chain's CDR3 is CASSFGPGQGSTEAFF. The CDR3 nucleotides read TGTGCCAGCAGTTTTGGACCAGGACAGGGAAGCACTGAAGCTTTCTTT.

In this sample, this clone turned up a few times. The CDR3 nucleotides read TGTGCCAGTAGCCCCGTTGGAAACACTGAAGCTTTCTTT. It encodes CASSPVGNTEAFF. The chain uses TRBV19 and TRBJ1-1; D is undetermined. The ends were cut back, 6 bases at V and 2 bases at J, with 10 bases in the middle. The CDR3 loop spans 13 amino acids. Germline V gene data show CDR1 as LNHDA and CDR2 as SQIVND (reference sequence).

The chain links TRBV10-1 to TRBJ1-1; D uncertain. V was pared by 4 bases and J by 2 bases, with 8 bases between. The CDR3 is 13 residues long. CDR1 and CDR2 from the germline V gene are WNHNN and SYGVQD (reference sequence). CDR3 DNA sequence: TGCGCCAGCAGTGCTGGGAGTAACACTGAAGCTTTCTTT. Translation gives CASSAGSNTEAFF.

V usage is TRBV7-2 and J usage is TRBJ2-1; possibly TRBD2 for D (6 bases). Germline V gene lookup returns CDR1 SGHTA and CDR2 FQGNSA. The CDR3 contains 15 residues. V was clipped by 3 bases and J by 1 base, with 10 bases between them. The CDR3 sequence is CASSLGGASYNEQFF. CDR3 bases: TGTGCCAGCAGCTTGGGCGGGGCATCCTACAATGAGCAGTTCTTC.

The chain recombines TRBV19 with TRBJ1-5, with 8 nucleotides matching TRBD1. Germline V gives CDR1 LNHDA, CDR2 SQIVND (reference sequence). Trimming removed 9 bases from V and 6 bases from J; junction bases left unmatched: 7. The CDR3 extends over 13 amino acids. The CDR3 sequence: CASMDRETQPQHF. The CDR3 coding sequence is TGTGCCAGCATGGACAGGGAAACTCAGCCCCAGCATTTT.

The V call is TRBV11-2, the J call TRBJ2-3; D possibly corresponds to TRBD2 (6 bases). The CDR3 covers 16 residues. CDR1 SGHAT and CDR2 FQNNGV come from the germline V gene. Deletions cut 0 bases from V and 6 bases from J, with 16 bases between. The CDR3 spells CASSLDLTSPLDTQYF. CDR3 coding DNA: TGTGCCAGCAGCTTAGATTTAACTAGCCCCTTGGATACGCAGTATTTT.

The V gene is TRBV7-3, the J gene TRBJ2-6; possible D gene TRBD1, 5 bases. This CDR3 is built from 18 residues. Germline loops: CDR1 SGHTA, CDR2 FQGTGA. V was trimmed by 1 base and J by 0 bases, leaving 13 bases between them. Here the CDR3 reads CASSLMGGGASGANVLTF. The CDR3 DNA reads TGTGCCAGCAGCTTAATGGGCGGTGGGGCCTCTGGGGCCAACGTCCTGACTTTC.

This clone was found once. This chain connects TRBV4-1 to TRBJ1-2; 8 bases align to TRBD1. Germline-derived CDR1 and CDR2 are MGHRA and YSYEKL. The CDR3 length is 14 residues. After removal of 4 bases from V and 4 bases from J, the junction contained 5 bases not matched to a gene. The CDR3 DNA reads as TGCGCCAGCAGCCCGGACAGGGTCCTCTATGGCTACACCTTC. The encoded protein is CASSPDRVLYGYTF.

This clone was found a few times. The genes are TRBV4-3 and TRBJ1-1; D possibly corresponds to TRBD1 (6 bases). The CDR3 contains 14 residues. CDR1 and CDR2 from the germline V gene are LGHNA and YSLEER. Trimming left V 0 bases short and J 7 bases short, with 12 bases between. In DNA form, the CDR3 reads TGCGCCAGCAGCCAAGAAGGGGGGCTGGGTGAAGCTTTCTTT. Its protein product is CASSQEGGLGEAFF.